The 11 T cell receptor beta chains below all came from one sample that was sequenced in a study of circulating tumor DNA in untreated peripheral T-cell lymphoma (dated by TCRdb to the early 2020s). The library was made by the immunoSEQ multiplex PCR assay. TCRdb took over this immuneACCESS table, retaining in-frame rearrangements with V and J assigned. Such tables are incomplete; in checked studies, under half of the missing clones stem from an unresolved V gene, and the remainder is unexplained. The sample contains 7,000 or so clones, around 74% of them found a single time. 16% of the sample comes from the top ten. Sequencing used tumor tissue. Receptors originate from a human donor with peripheral T-cell lymphoma.

The J gene is TRBJ2-5, the V gene TRBV19, with D perhaps TRBD2 (6 bases). Looked up from germline, CDR1 is LNHDA and CDR2 is SQIVND (reference sequence). V was trimmed by 5 bases and J by 2 bases, leaving 12 bases between them. This CDR3 contains 14 residues. The CDR3 region is CASSLWGEQETQYF. The CDR3 DNA reads as TGTGCCAGTAGTCTCTGGGGGGAACAAGAGACCCAGTACTTC.

The J gene is TRBJ2-1, the V gene TRBV11-1; D is undetermined. This CDR3 has 16 residues. Germline CDR1 is SGHAT and CDR2 is FQDESV (reference sequence). V was cut by 5 bases and J by 0 bases, with 14 bases left in between. The DNA for the CDR3 is TGTGCCAGCAGCACTACCACAAAGAGCTCCTACAATGAGCAGTTCTTC. Translating it yields CASSTTTKSSYNEQFF.

This chain links TRBV19 with TRBJ2-6; D is unclear. V lost 4 bases and J 0 bases, leaving 10 bases between the germline ends. Germline values: CDR1 LNHDA, CDR2 SQIVND (reference sequence). The CDR3 spans 16 residues. CDR3 nucleotide sequence: TGTGCCAGTAGTACCCGACTGATCTCTGGGGCCAACGTCCTGACTTTC. As protein: CASSTRLISGANVLTF.

The chain joins TRBV5-1 to TRBJ2-1; 11 bases align to TRBD2. The CDR3 sequence is 15 residues long. The germline CDR1 and CDR2 sequences are SGHRS and YFSETQ. The V gene end was trimmed by 4 bases and the J gene end by 3 bases; junction bases not matched to a gene: 3. This CDR3 is CASSRGTSGYNEQFF. The CDR3 DNA reads as TGCGCCAGCAGCCGCGGGACTAGCGGCTACAATGAGCAGTTCTTC.

In this sample, this clone turned up a few times. CDR3 protein: CASSLYRGYEQYF. Here the CDR3 DNA reads TGTGCCAGCAGTTTGTACAGGGGCTACGAGCAGTACTTC. V gene TRBV28 combines with J gene TRBJ2-7, with TRBD1 identical over 7 bases. The CDR3 spans 13 residues. From germline, CDR1 is MDHEN and CDR2 SYDVKM. Trimming took 3 bases from V and 3 from J; bases not matched to a gene: 2.

This clone was observed a single time. A read error may account for a junction end that differs from germline. The V call is TRBV6-8, the J call TRBJ1-5; 7 nucleotides line up with TRBD1. The CDR3 is made up of 17 amino acids. Germline values: CDR1 MNHGY, CDR2 SAAAGT. CDR3 sequence: CASSYSSGTDSNQPQHF. As DNA, the CDR3 is TGTGCCAGCAGTTACTCTAGCGGGACAGATAGCAATCAGCCTCAGCATTTT.

The V and J genes are TRBV5-1 and TRBJ2-4; D unclear. V shed 2 bases and J shed 0 bases, with 9 bases lying between them. This CDR3 is built from 15 residues. CDR1 SGHRS and CDR2 YFSETQ come from the germline V gene. Here the CDR3 DNA reads TGCGCCAGCAGCTTAACCGAGCTAGCCAAAAACATTCAGTACTTC. Translated: CASSLTELAKNIQYF.

V usage is TRBV19 and J usage is TRBJ2-1; D gene uncertain. Trimming removed 0 bases at V and 7 bases at J, with 10 bases between. The length of the CDR3 is 14 residues. Germline V gene data show CDR1 as LNHDA and CDR2 as SQIVND (reference sequence). CDR3 sequence (DNA): TGTGCCAGTAGTATAGAGGAAAGAGGAAATGAGCAGTTCTTC. Its protein product is CASSIEERGNEQFF.

This chain uses TRBV6-8 with TRBJ1-2; TRBD1 might be the D (6 bases). Germline CDR1 is MNHGY and CDR2 is SAAAGT. Trimming removed 5 bases at V and 8 bases at J, with 18 bases between. This CDR3 spans 14 amino acids. CDR3 coding DNA: TGTGCCAGCAGTGACCGGGACATCAGTGGGGGCTACACCTTC. This codes for CASSDRDISGGYTF.

This chain connects TRBV15 to TRBJ2-2; D gene ambiguous. The CDR3 sequence is 16 residues long. Looked up from germline, CDR1 is LNHNV and CDR2 is YYDKDF (reference sequence). V shed 1 base and J shed 1 base, with 10 bases lying between them. In DNA form, the CDR3 reads TGTGCCACCAGCAGAGGGACGAACAGGAACACCGGGGAGCTGTTTTTT. It codes for CATSRGTNRNTGELFF.

The rearrangement links TRBV18 to TRBJ2-5, with D possibly TRBD1 on 5 matching bases. This CDR3 region has 15 residues. CDR1 is KGHSH, CDR2 LQKENI, per germline. Deletions cut 6 bases from V and 1 base from J, with 15 bases between. In nucleotides, the CDR3 is TGTGCCAGCTCTCTTCAGGGTAGGGGCCAAGAGACCCAGTACTTC. Protein product: CASSLQGRGQETQYF. The full variable domain, its missing parts supplied by reference TRBV18 and TRBJ2-5, is NAGVMQNPRHLVRRRGQEARLRCSPMKGHSHVYWYRQLPEEGLKFMVYLQKENIIDESGMPKERFSAEFPKEGPSILRIQQVVRGDSAAYFCASSLQGRGQETQYFGPGTRLLVL.